This T cell receptor beta chain was identified in a study of T cells in Graves' hyperthyroidism and ophthalmopathy. The CDR3 totals 18 residues. The ends lost 3 bases at V and 2 bases at J; junction bases unmatched: 13. The germline V gene has CDR1 SGHAT and CDR2 FQNNGV. This clonotype has a count of ten or more. The antigen is unknown. Amplification yielded TCR beta CDR3 regions, with RNA transcripts as the source. HTBI primers drove first-round RT-PCR of the TCR CDR3. Each CDR3 protein is one row after TCRdb ran MiXCR on the multiplex PCR reads. The table lists about 410,000 distinct CDR3 sequences, over 12% of them singletons. Points from the study as a whole: Clonotypes that were expanded in thyroid above 0.001 mostly appeared in blood too.

In the ophthalmopathy cohort, Clinical Activity Score was at least 3, NOSPECS grade at least 4, and duration under 3 months. Exclusion criteria comprised uncontrolled infection, other autoimmune disease, pregnancy or lactation. The sample was blood. The source is a man aged 18 to 30 with Graves' ophthalmopathy. V and J are TRBV11-2 and TRBJ1-2; the match to TRBD1 covers 9 bases. CDR3 DNA: TGTGCCAGCAGCTTCCCCCGCTCGACGACAGGGGGAAACTATGGCTACACCTTC. Amino acid sequence: CASSFPRSTTGGNYGYTF.